The 23 T cell receptor beta chains reported below all come from one sample, sequenced in a study of cytomegalovirus exposure and HLA in healthy donors. With 60 Vbeta and 13 Jbeta primers, the PCR was carried out. This table comes from immunoSEQ multiplex PCR, and its TCRdb copy is limited to in-frame clones, with some not included. The table includes more than 110,000 clones, over 70% detected once. The sequenced material came from PBMCs. These receptors all come from a man younger than 30 in good health and CMV-seronegative.

The V gene is TRBV11-3, the J gene TRBJ2-2; D possibly corresponds to TRBD2 (6 bases). The germline V gene has CDR1 SGHNT and CDR2 YENEEA. Trimming took off 6 bases at V and 5 bases at J, with 10 bases between the two ends. There are 13 residues in the CDR3. The CDR3 sequence: CASSWGVTGELFF. For the CDR3, the DNA is TGTGCCAGCAGTTGGGGGGTAACCGGGGAGCTGTTTTTT. Together with reference TRBV11-3 and TRBJ2-2, the CDR3 gives the full variable domain: EAGVVQSPRYKIIEKKQPVAFWCNPISGHNTLYWYLQNLGQGPELLIRYENEEAVDDSQLPKDRFSAERLKGVDSTLKIQPAELGDSAVYLCASSWGVTGELFFGEGSRLTVL.

The CDR3 loop is CASSSRPGENSGGYTF. DNA for the CDR3: TGTGCCAGCAGCTCACGACCGGGAGAAAATTCCGGTGGCTACACCTTC. V gene TRBV7-6 combines with J gene TRBJ1-2; D remains ambiguous. Germline CDR1 SGHVS, CDR2 FNYEAQ. Trimming removed 4 bases at V and 7 bases at J, with 22 bases between. CDR3 length: 16 residues.

This chain joins TRBV5-1 and TRBJ2-2; D may be TRBD1 (6 bases). Trimming took off 5 bases at V and 4 bases at J, with 12 bases between the two ends. The CDR3 covers 14 residues. Germline CDR1 and CDR2: SGHRS and YFSETQ. The chain's CDR3 is CASRGQGGTGELFF. The CDR3 nucleotides are TGCGCCAGCAGAGGACAAGGGGGCACCGGGGAGCTGTTTTTT.

The rearrangement links TRBV7-9 to TRBJ1-2; 12 nucleotides align to TRBD1. The germline CDR1 and CDR2 sequences are SEHNR and FQNEAQ (reference sequence). Germline trimming cut 5 bases from V and 7 bases from J; bases unmatched to any gene: 8. There are 15 residues in the CDR3. This chain's CDR3 is CASSPRDRGLRGYTF. For the CDR3, the DNA is TGTGCCAGCAGCCCGAGGGACAGGGGGCTCCGTGGCTACACCTTC.

The chain has TRBV9 and TRBJ1-3; possibly TRBD1 for D (6 bases). Per germline, CDR1 SGDLS and CDR2 YYNGEE. Deletions cut 0 bases from V and 0 bases from J, with 10 bases between. This CDR3 has 16 amino acids. CDR3: CASSVGTGFSGNTIYF. CDR3 DNA sequence: TGTGCCAGCAGCGTAGGCACAGGGTTCTCTGGAAACACCATATATTTT.

In this sample, this clone turned up a few times. CDR3 in DNA: TGCGCCAGCAGCACCTCGATAGGGCAGGGGCGTTGGGACACTGAAGCTTTCTTT. It codes for CASSTSIGQGRWDTEAFF. The chain is built from TRBV4-1 and TRBJ1-1, with TRBD1 as a possible D gene (6 bases). The length of the CDR3 is 18 residues. The germline V gene has CDR1 MGHRA and CDR2 YSYEKL. Trimming took off 5 bases at V and 3 bases at J, with 25 bases between the two ends.

The chain has TRBV5-1 and TRBJ1-5; D possibly corresponds to TRBD1 (6 bases). Looked up from germline, CDR1 is SGHRS and CDR2 is YFSETQ. V was clipped by 0 bases and J by 5 bases, with 9 bases between them. The length of the CDR3 is 14 residues. The CDR3 region is CASSLGAGDQPQHF. For the CDR3, the DNA is TGCGCCAGCAGCTTGGGGGCAGGGGATCAGCCCCAGCATTTT.

This clone was found once. The J gene is TRBJ1-5, the V gene TRBV12-5; D is undetermined. Trimming shortened V by 9 bases and J by 2 bases, and 17 bases separated the two germline ends. From germline, CDR1 is LGHNT and CDR2 FRNRAP. CDR3 length: 15 residues. The CDR3 region is CASASPGEGNQPQHF. The DNA of the CDR3 is TGTGCTAGCGCATCCCCGGGAGAGGGCAATCAGCCCCAGCATTTT.

The chain is built from TRBV19 and TRBJ1-5; a weak D match, TRBD1 (5 bases). Trimming shortened V by 8 bases and J by 1 base, and 21 bases separated the two germline ends. The CDR3 runs to 17 residues. Germline loops: CDR1 LNHDA, CDR2 SQIVND (reference sequence). CDR3 residues: CASFHIGGDGSNQPQHF. The CDR3 DNA sequence: TGTGCCAGTTTCCACATCGGGGGGGACGGGAGCAATCAGCCCCAGCATTTT.

Turning to this clone: Germline is not matched at one junction end, which may reflect a read error. The chain joins TRBV6-1 to TRBJ1-1; D possibly corresponds to TRBD1 (6 bases). The CDR3 consists of 15 residues. The germline gives CDR1 MNHNS, CDR2 SASEGT. CDR3 amino acids: CASGEANVRGAEAFF. CDR3 coding DNA: TGTGCCAGCGGTGAAGCCAATGTCAGGGGCGCTGAAGCTTTCTTT.

V and J are TRBV7-2 and TRBJ2-7, with unresolved D. CDR1 is SGHTA, CDR2 FQGNSA, per germline. V was pared by 4 bases and J by 0 bases, with 10 bases between. The CDR3 is 14 amino acids. DNA for the CDR3: TGTGCCAGCAGCTCTACAGCCCTCTCCTACGAGCAGTACTTC. Residues: CASSSTALSYEQYF.

The chain carries TRBV2 and TRBJ1-1, with TRBD1 as a possible D gene (5 bases). The CDR3 consists of 14 residues. Trimming removed 1 base from V and 4 bases from J, with 10 bases in between. Germline V lookup: CDR1 SNHLY, CDR2 FYNNEI. The CDR3 DNA reads as TGTGCCAGCAGTGAAGGGGGCAGAACCACTGAAGCTTTCTTT. Translated: CASSEGGRTTEAFF.

The rearrangement joins TRBV5-4 to TRBJ2-3; weak D call: TRBD1 (6 bases). Germline V gives CDR1 SGHNT, CDR2 YYREEE (reference sequence). The CDR3 totals 15 residues. Trimming took 9 bases from V and 1 from J, leaving 18 bases between them. DNA for the CDR3: TGTGCCACCTACCCTGGGGCAGGGGGCACAGATACGCAGTATTTT. Translating it yields CATYPGAGGTDTQYF.

The V call is TRBV19, the J call TRBJ1-2; tentative D call: TRBD1 (5 bases). Trimming removed 4 bases from V and 6 bases from J, with 24 bases in between. The CDR3 is 17 residues long. Germline-derived CDR1 and CDR2 are LNHDA and SQIVND (reference sequence). The CDR3: CASSTPTKAGPEDGYTF. DNA for the CDR3: TGTGCCAGTAGTACCCCCACTAAGGCAGGGCCTGAAGATGGCTACACCTTC.

The rearrangement uses TRBV30 and TRBJ2-1, with a weak D call TRBD2 (6 bases). CDR1 is GTSNPN and CDR2 is SVGIG in the germline V gene (reference sequence). The V gene lost 4 bases and the J gene lost 4 bases, with 17 bases spanning the gap. The CDR3 length is 15 residues. The CDR3 sequence: CAWKGGTVGYNEQFF. CDR3 nucleotide sequence: TGTGCCTGGAAAGGAGGGACTGTCGGATACAATGAGCAGTTCTTC.

V and J are TRBV27 and TRBJ1-4, with 8 bases aligning to TRBD1. J gave up 3 bases and V 6 bases, and 9 bases lay outside the gene matches. The CDR3 spans 16 residues. The germline V gene encodes CDR1 MNHEY and CDR2 SMNVEV (reference sequence). CDR3 protein: CASRNPGGSANEKLFF. CDR3 coding DNA: TGTGCCAGCAGGAACCCAGGGGGCTCGGCTAATGAAAAACTGTTTTTT.

This chain connects TRBV6-1 to TRBJ1-1; the D gene is possibly TRBD1 (6 bases). There are 14 residues in the CDR3. Germline CDR1 reads MNHNS; CDR2 reads SASEGT. Trimming took off 1 base at V and 3 bases at J, with 9 bases between the two ends. CDR3 region: CASSEGGLYTEAFF. The CDR3 DNA is TGTGCCAGCAGTGAAGGGGGGCTGTACACTGAAGCTTTCTTT.

The CDR3 DNA is TGTGCCAGCAGTTACCAGGGCTGGAGCACTGAAGCTTTCTTT. Protein product: CASSYQGWSTEAFF. The chain employs TRBV6-5 and TRBJ1-1; the D gene is possibly TRBD1 (5 bases). This CDR3 region has 14 residues. From germline, CDR1 is MNHEY and CDR2 SVGAGI. Between the trimmed V and J ends, which lost 2 bases and 4 bases, there was a span of 11 bases.

The chain combines TRBV9 with TRBJ2-7; TRBD1 matches 10 bases. Germline V lookup: CDR1 SGDLS, CDR2 YYNGEE. The length of the CDR3 is 14 residues. The V and J ends lost 3 bases and 6 bases, in that order; junction bases with no gene match: 6. CDR3 loop: CASSEAGTGAEQYF. In DNA, the CDR3 is TGTGCCAGCAGCGAGGCCGGGACAGGGGCCGAGCAGTACTTC.

This rearrangement joins TRBV2 to TRBJ1-4; D uncertain. The V gene lost 4 bases and the J gene lost 6 bases, with 12 bases spanning the gap. The CDR3 is 14 residues long. Germline lookup yields CDR1 SNHLY and CDR2 FYNNEI. The CDR3 region is CASSGQGVDEKLFF. The CDR3 DNA sequence: TGTGCCAGCAGTGGACAAGGTGTGGATGAAAAACTGTTTTTT.

This clone showed up just once. The chain links TRBV4-2 to TRBJ2-3; D is ambiguous. This CDR3 comprises 15 residues. The V gene lost 1 base and the J gene lost 7 bases, with 15 bases spanning the gap. Germline V gene data show CDR1 as LGHNA and CDR2 as YNFKEQ. CDR3 residues: CASSQVGQFRNTQYF. CDR3 nucleotides: TGTGCCAGCAGCCAAGTAGGTCAGTTCAGGAATACGCAGTATTTT.

The gene calls are TRBV19 and TRBJ1-5, with D unclear. The CDR3 sequence is 14 residues long. From germline, CDR1 is LNHDA and CDR2 SQIVND (reference sequence). V was trimmed by 3 bases and J by 0 bases, leaving 6 bases between them. Here the CDR3 reads CASSISDSNQPQHF. The CDR3 bases are TGTGCCAGTAGTATTTCAGATAGCAATCAGCCCCAGCATTTT. The variable domain in full, completed from reference TRBV19 and TRBJ1-5, reads DGGITQSPKYLFRKEGQNVTLSCEQNLNHDAMYWYRQDPGQGLRLIYYSQIVNDFQKGDIAEGYSVSREKKESFPLTVTSAQKNPTAFYLCASSISDSNQPQHFGDGTRLSIL.

The CDR3 DNA follows: TGTGCCTTTACCGGGACAACTGGAAACACCATATATTTT. Amino acid sequence: CAFTGTTGNTIYF. The chain has TRBV30 and TRBJ1-3, with D possibly matching TRBD1 (6 bases). The germline V gene has CDR1 GTSNPN and CDR2 SVGIG (reference sequence). This CDR3 is 13 amino acids long. V was shortened by 7 bases and J by 2 bases, with 12 bases between the two germline ends.